This T cell receptor beta chain originates from a study of cytomegalovirus exposure and HLA in healthy donors. Sequencing used immunoSEQ multiplex PCR; TCRdb keeps in-frame clones, though not all of them. The table records roughly 62,000 clones, around 90% of them present only once. Overall study findings and caveats: According to a later analysis, TCR clusters from the first cohort tended to co-occur in the 100 to 150 validation repertoires.

Notes on this clone: Its specificity is unknown.

Germline CDR1 is SGDLS and CDR2 is YYNGEE. There are 17 residues in the CDR3. The V and J ends lost 4 bases and 4 bases, in that order; junction bases with no gene match: 10. Material for sequencing was PBMCs. This TCR derives from a woman aged 30 to 39 in good health and CMV-seronegative. The V call is TRBV9, the J call TRBJ2-1; 11 nucleotides line up with TRBD2. CDR3 coding DNA: TGTGCCAGCAGCCCACACGATAGCGGGAGGGCATACAATGAGCAGTTCTTC. Amino acid sequence: CASSPHDSGRAYNEQFF.